The table lists the clone carrying this T cell receptor beta chain with a few counts. Its antigen is currently unknown. The data belong to a study of identical twins. The authors used template switching to add a universal primer site and gave cDNA unique molecular identifiers. Each CDR3 protein is one row after TCRdb ran MiXCR on the 5' RACE reads. The profile shows 230,000 or so distinct CDR3 sequences, approximately 8.3% of them singletons. The CDR3 extends over 10 amino acids. V lost 6 bases to trimming and J lost 10 bases, with 9 bases between them. Germline V gene lookup returns CDR1 MRHNA and CDR2 SNTAGT. Only healthy Caucasians were enrolled as donors. Findings and limits, study-wide: Diverse VJ usage suggested most zero-insertion clonotypes were not invariant T cells. Out-of-frame alpha sequences that twins shared showed excess low generation probability.

The data were also submitted as part of a second study, on yellow fever vaccine responses in identical twins.

The gene calls are TRBV6-4 and TRBJ1-1; no clear D. This sequence originates from a young woman in good health. Input material: CD8+ T cells sorted from blood. CDR3 sequence: CASRDPGAFF. The DNA of the CDR3 is TGTGCCAGCAGGGACCCTGGAGCTTTCTTT.